The TCR beta chain described here comes from a study of CXCR3-negative and CXCR3-positive naive CD8 T cells (dated by TCRdb to the late 2010s). Turning to the overall study: Approximately 140 million TRB reads were obtained in total, roughly 1.5 +/- 0.3 million reads per library. Diversity and physicochemical repertoire analyses covered about a dozen donors pooled from two independent experiments. TRBV-TRBJ cluster analysis included naive subsets from five or six donors and memory cells from 3 donors.

Instrument on record: NextSeq 550. The Human TCR Profiling Kit (MiLaboratory) was used to prepare UMI-labeled 5' RACE TRB cDNA libraries. cDNA synthesis used the entire amount of extracted RNA, and PCR amplification then used the entire amount of cDNA produced. Libraries were prepared in parallel using an identical number of PCR cycles. For the original study's pipeline: With a minimum of two reads required per UMI, MIGEC and MiXCR pulled out about 50,000 +/- 10,000 unique UMI-labeled TRB cDNA molecules from each library. An average of about 40,000 +/- 10,000 functional in-frame TRB CDR3 nucleotide clonotypes without stop codons was found per library. After downsampling to 5000 UMI-labeled TRB molecules per sample, diversity metrics, including normalized Shannon-Wiener and Chao1, were computed in VDJtools. VDJtools computed clonotype-size-weighted physicochemical properties of the central five CDR3 residues: interaction energy, strength, volume and Kidera factor 4. TCRdb reanalyzed the reads, keeping one entry per CDR3 protein sequence and omitting DNA. TCRdb's processing, not the study's, gives the V and J calls here. For this sample, the table gives tens of thousands of distinct CDR3 sequences. The ten top clones hold approximately 0.76% of the sample.

To note about this clonotype: The antigen this receptor binds is unknown.

For each CD8+ T cell subset, flow sorting was done in triplicate, and roughly 320,000 cells per subset went directly into RLT lysis buffer. Naive CD8+ T cells were defined stringently as CD45RO-CCR7+CD27+CD95- to exclude memory contaminants. Standard density gradient centrifugation was used to isolate peripheral blood mononuclear cells from buffy coats. Naive CXCR3-negative and CXCR3-positive CD8+ T cells were flow-sorted on a FACSAria III. Total RNA was extracted from sorted cells with an RNeasy Mini Kit. Beyond this particular receptor, the publication reports: Both naive subsets had comparably high repertoire diversity, while memory CD8+ T cells had much lower repertoire diversity. Freshly isolated PBMCs were used for most assays because CXCR3 expression partially decreased after cryopreservation. Compared with CXCR3-negative naive cells, CXCR3-positive naive cells had TRB CDR3s with higher hydrophobicity (lower Kidera factor 4), lower energy, and higher strength and volume indices. TRBV-TRBJ usage was similar between naive CXCR3-negative and CXCR3-positive cells from the same donor, while memory cells showed distinct patterns. Because surface CD5, which is linked to self-reactivity in mice, was comparable between the naive subsets, TCR interaction strength was also inferred from TRB CDR3 physicochemical properties.

The germline V gene (reference sequence) sets CDR1 to SEHNR and CDR2 to FQNEAQ. Inclusive of the bounding cysteine and phenylalanine, the CDR3 is 17 residues long. DNA is not recorded here. Sequenced sample: naive CXCR3+ CD8+ T cells from blood. Read against the paper, the sample's cell subset or site label means: CD45RO-CCR7+CD27+CD95- naive CD8+ T cells expressing CXCR3 (TNR3+). The V and J genes are TRBV7-9 and TRBJ2-1; TCRdb gives TRBD1 as the D gene, but with no DNA this cannot be confirmed. This clonotype originated in a human donor in good health. Some clones in this sample may be carry-over from other donors' samples. The encoded CDR3 is CASSLQGQYQGGDEQFF.